The clone carrying this T cell receptor (beta chain) is called medium-sized based on its frequency. Its target is unknown. The authors made the TRB cDNA libraries by 5' RACE using UMI labels. No DNA is given; TCRdb re-called the 5' RACE reads and lists each CDR3 protein once. Recorded here are thousands of distinct CDR3 sequences; the top ten clones represent 1.2%. Germline assignment: CDR1 MNHEY and CDR2 SMNVEV (reference sequence). This CDR3 comprises 12 residues. The sample is drawn from a study of CXCR3-negative and CXCR3-positive naive CD8 T cells. Study-level findings and limits: Higher TRB CDR3 hydrophobicity marked CXCR3-positive naive cells relative to CXCR3-negative naive cells.

The source of this sequence is a human donor in good health. Some clones in this sample may be carry-over from other donors' samples. The sample comprised naive CXCR3+ CD8+ T cells from blood. Subset denoted: CD45RO-CCR7+CD27+CD95- naive CD8+ T cells expressing CXCR3 (TNR3+). This chain connects TRBV27 to TRBJ2-7; the D call of TRBD1 rests on TCRdb alone, since no DNA is present to check it. The CDR3 sequence: CASSTGGSEQYF.